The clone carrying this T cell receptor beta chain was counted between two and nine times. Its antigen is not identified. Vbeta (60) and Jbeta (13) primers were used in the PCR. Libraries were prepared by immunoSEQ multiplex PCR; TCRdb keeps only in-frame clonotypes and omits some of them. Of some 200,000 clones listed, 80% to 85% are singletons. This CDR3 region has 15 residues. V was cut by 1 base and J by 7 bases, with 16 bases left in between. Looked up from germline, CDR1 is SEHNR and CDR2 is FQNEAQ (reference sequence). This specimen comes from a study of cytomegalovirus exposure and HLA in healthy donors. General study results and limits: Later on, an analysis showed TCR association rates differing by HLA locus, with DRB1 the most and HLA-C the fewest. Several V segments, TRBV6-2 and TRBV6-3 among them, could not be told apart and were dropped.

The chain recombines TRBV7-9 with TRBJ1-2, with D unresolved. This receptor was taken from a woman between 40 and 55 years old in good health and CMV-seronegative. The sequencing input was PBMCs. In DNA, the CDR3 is TGTGCCAGCAGCTTAGGGTACGGACGGGGTGGTGGCTACACCTTC. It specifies CASSLGYGRGGGYTF.